This T cell receptor beta chain comes out of a study of T-cell reconstitution after alpha-beta-depleted transplantation in children. As for this clonotype: Antigen: not known.

The CDR3 covers 14 residues. V was trimmed by 3 bases and J by 6 bases, leaving 14 bases between them. Study-level findings and limits: T-cell numbers and diversity one year post-transplant derived largely from freshly generated T cells.

During its preparation, the TCRbeta library received unique molecular identifiers. TCRdb re-called the PCR reads through MiXCR, storing one row per CDR3 protein. The sample lists around 500,000 distinct CDR3 sequences; roughly 23% were seen once. The sequencing here drew on PBMCs, mostly from graft donor cells, taken 360 days after TCRalphabeta/CD19-depleted stem cell transplant. The V and J genes are TRBV12-3 or TRBV12-4 and TRBJ2-5; TRBD2 might be the D (5 bases). The sequence was obtained from a boy under two years old who had a stem cell transplant for acute myeloid leukemia, so the T cells may come from the graft donor. CDR3 loop: CASSLGVAKQTQYF. The DNA for the CDR3 is TGTGCCAGCAGTTTGGGAGTAGCGAAACAGACCCAGTACTTC.